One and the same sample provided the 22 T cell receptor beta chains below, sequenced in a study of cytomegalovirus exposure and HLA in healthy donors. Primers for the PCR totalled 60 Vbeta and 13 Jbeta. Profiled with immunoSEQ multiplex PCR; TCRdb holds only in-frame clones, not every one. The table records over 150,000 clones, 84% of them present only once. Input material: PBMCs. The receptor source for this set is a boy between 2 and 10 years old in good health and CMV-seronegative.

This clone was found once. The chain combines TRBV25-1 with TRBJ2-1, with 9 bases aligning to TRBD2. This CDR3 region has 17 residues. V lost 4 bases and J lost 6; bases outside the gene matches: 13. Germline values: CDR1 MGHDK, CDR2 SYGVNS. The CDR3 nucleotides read TGTGCCAGCAGTGGTCCCCCGGCGGGAGGGCTTTTCAATGAGCAGTTCTTC. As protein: CASSGPPAGGLFNEQFF.

The CDR3 DNA sequence: TGTGCCAGCAGCTCATACAGGAGGGATAGTGAGCAGTTCTTC. It yields the protein CASSSYRRDSEQFF. This sequence joins TRBV7-8 and TRBJ2-1, with D perhaps TRBD2 (6 bases). V gave up 4 bases and J gave up 9 bases, with 16 bases separating them. Per the germline V gene, CDR1 is SGHVS and CDR2 is FQNEAQ. The CDR3 runs to 14 residues.

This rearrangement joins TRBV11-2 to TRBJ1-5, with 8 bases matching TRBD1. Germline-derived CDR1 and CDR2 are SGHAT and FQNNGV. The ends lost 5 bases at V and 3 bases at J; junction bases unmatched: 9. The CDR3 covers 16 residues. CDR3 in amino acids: CASSPSADRANQPQHF. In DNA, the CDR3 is TGTGCCAGCAGCCCTTCGGCGGACAGGGCCAATCAGCCCCAGCATTTT.

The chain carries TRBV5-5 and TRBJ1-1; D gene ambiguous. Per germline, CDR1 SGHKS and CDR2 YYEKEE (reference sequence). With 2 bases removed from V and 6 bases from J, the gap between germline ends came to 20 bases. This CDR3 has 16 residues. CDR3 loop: CASSLVWSVVNAEAFF. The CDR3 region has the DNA TGTGCCAGCAGCTTAGTGTGGAGTGTAGTAAACGCTGAAGCTTTCTTT.

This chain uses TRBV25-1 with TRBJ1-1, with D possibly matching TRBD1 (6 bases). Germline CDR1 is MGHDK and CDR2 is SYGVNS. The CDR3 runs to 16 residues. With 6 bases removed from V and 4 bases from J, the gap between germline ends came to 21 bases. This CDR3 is CASSLGGGFMSTEAFF. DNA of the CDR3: TGTGCCAGCAGCCTAGGGGGGGGATTTATGAGCACTGAAGCTTTCTTT. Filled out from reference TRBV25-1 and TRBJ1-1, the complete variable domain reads EADIYQTPRYLVIGTGKKITLECSQTMGHDKMYWYQQDPGMELHLIHYSYGVNSTEKGDLSSESTVSRIRTEHFPLTLESARPSHTSQYLCASSLGGGFMSTEAFFGQGTRLTVV.

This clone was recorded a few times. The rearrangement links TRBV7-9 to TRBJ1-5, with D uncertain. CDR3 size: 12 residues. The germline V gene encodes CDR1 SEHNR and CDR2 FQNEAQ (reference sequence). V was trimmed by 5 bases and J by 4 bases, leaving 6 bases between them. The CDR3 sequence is CASSVFNQPQHF. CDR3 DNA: TGTGCCAGCAGCGTCTTTAATCAGCCCCAGCATTTT.

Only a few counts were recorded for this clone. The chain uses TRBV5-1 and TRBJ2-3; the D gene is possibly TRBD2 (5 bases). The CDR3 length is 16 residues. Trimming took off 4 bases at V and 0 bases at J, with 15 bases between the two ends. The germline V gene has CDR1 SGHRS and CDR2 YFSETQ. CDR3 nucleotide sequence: TGCGCCAGCAGCGCCGCACTAGGACCTAGCACAGATACGCAGTATTTT. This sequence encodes CASSAALGPSTDTQYF.

The CDR3 region has the DNA TGTGCCAGCAGCCAAGGTGCGACTAGGACAGATACGCAGTATTTT. Encoded protein: CASSQGATRTDTQYF. V gene TRBV4-2 combines with J gene TRBJ2-3, with TRBD2 as a possible D gene (6 bases). Germline-derived CDR1 and CDR2 are LGHNA and YNFKEQ. Trimming shortened V by 1 base and J by 3 bases, and 11 bases separated the two germline ends. The CDR3 runs to 15 residues.

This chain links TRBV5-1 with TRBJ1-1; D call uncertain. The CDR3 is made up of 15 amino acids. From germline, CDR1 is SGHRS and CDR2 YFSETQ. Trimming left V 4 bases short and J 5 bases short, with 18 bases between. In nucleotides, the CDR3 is TGCGCCAGCAGCAATGGGCAGCCCGAACGGACTGAAGCTTTCTTT. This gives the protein CASSNGQPERTEAFF.

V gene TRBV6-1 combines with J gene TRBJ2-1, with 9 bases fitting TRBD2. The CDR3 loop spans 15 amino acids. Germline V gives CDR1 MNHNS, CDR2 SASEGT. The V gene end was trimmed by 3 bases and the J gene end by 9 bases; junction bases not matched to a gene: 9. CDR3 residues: CASSDKPSGRTEQFF. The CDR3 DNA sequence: TGTGCCAGCAGTGATAAGCCAAGCGGGAGGACTGAGCAGTTCTTC.

CDR3 in amino acids: CASSVGTSGTDTQYF. The CDR3 DNA sequence: TGTGCCAGCAGCGTAGGGACTAGCGGCACAGATACGCAGTATTTT. The chain combines TRBV9 with TRBJ2-3; 9 positions match TRBD2. CDR1 and CDR2 from the germline V gene are SGDLS and YYNGEE. With 0 bases clipped from V and 1 base from J, the junction kept 0 bases outside the gene matches. The CDR3 runs to 15 residues.

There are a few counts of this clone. CDR3 sequence: CAWIYSEREDNEQFF. The CDR3 DNA follows: TGTGCCTGGATATACAGCGAGCGGGAGGACAATGAGCAGTTCTTC. V is TRBV30 and J is TRBJ2-1; 9 bases line up with TRBD2. The CDR3 contains 15 residues. The ends lost 4 bases at V and 5 bases at J; junction bases unmatched: 9. CDR1 is GTSNPN and CDR2 is SVGIG in the germline V gene (reference sequence). The entire variable domain, with the rest obtained from reference TRBV30 and TRBJ2-1, is as follows: SQTIHQWPATLVQPVGSPLSLECTVEGTSNPNLYWYRQAAGRGLQLLFYSVGIGQISSEVPQNLSASRPQDRQFILSSKKLLLSDSGFYLCAWIYSEREDNEQFFGPGTRLTVL.

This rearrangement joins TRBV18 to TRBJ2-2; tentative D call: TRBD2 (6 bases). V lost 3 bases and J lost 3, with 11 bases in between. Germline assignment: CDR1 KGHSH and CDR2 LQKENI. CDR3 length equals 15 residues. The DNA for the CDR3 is TGTGCCAGCTCACCTTTTCGGGAGTACACCGGGGAGCTGTTTTTT. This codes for CASSPFREYTGELFF.

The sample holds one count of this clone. The CDR3 loop is CASSQILAYNEQFF. DNA for the CDR3: TGTGCCAGCAGCCAAATACTAGCGTACAATGAGCAGTTCTTC. The rearrangement joins TRBV14 to TRBJ2-1, with 7 bases lining up with TRBD2. The V and J ends lost 2 bases and 4 bases, in that order; junction bases with no gene match: 2. This CDR3 has 14 amino acids. In germline, CDR1 is SGHDN, CDR2 FVKESK.

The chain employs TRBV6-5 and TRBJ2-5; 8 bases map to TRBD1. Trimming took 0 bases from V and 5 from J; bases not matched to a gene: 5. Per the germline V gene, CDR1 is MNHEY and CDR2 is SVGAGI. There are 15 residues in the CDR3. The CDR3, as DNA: TGTGCCAGCAGTTACTCAGACAGGGGTCGGGAGACCCAGTACTTC. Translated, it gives CASSYSDRGRETQYF.

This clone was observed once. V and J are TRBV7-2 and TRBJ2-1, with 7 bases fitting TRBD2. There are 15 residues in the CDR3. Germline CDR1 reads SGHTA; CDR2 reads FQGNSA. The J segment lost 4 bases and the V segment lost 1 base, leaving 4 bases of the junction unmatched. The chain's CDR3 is CASSLVASGYNEQFF. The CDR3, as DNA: TGTGCCAGCAGCTTAGTGGCTAGCGGATACAATGAGCAGTTCTTC.

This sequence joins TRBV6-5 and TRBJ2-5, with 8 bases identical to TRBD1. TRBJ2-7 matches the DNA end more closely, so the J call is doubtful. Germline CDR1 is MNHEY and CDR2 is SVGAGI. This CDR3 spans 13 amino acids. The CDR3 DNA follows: TGTGCCAGCAGTCCCTATACAGGGGGCGAGCAGTACTTC. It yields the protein CASSPYTGGEQYF.

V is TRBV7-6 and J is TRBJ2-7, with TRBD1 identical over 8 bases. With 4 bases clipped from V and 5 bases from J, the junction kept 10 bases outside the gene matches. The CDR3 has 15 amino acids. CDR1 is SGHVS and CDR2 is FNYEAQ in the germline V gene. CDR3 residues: CASSSTTGVSHEQYF. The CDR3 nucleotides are TGTGCCAGCAGCTCAACGACAGGGGTTTCCCACGAGCAGTACTTC.

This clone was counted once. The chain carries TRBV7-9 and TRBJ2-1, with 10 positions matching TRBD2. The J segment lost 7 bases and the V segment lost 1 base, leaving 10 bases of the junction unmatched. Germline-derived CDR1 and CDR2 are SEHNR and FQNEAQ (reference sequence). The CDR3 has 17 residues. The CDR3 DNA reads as TGTGCCAGCAGCTTAGGGGCTAGCGGGAGAGGCTTAAATGAGCAGTTCTTC. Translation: CASSLGASGRGLNEQFF.

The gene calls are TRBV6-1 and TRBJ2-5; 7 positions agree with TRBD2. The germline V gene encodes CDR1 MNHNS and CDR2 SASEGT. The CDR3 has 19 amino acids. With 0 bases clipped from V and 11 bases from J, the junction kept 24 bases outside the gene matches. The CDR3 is CASSEAVRDWAGRIREQYF. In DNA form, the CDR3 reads TGTGCCAGCAGTGAAGCGGTACGTGATTGGGCCGGGAGGATTAGAGAGCAGTACTTC.

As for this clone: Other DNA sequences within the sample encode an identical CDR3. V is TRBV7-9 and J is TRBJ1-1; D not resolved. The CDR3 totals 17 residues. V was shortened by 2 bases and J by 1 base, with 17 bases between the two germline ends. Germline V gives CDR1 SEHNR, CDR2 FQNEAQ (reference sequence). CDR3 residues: CASSLKEKQNRNTEAFF. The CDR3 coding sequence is TGTGCCAGCAGCTTAAAGGAAAAACAGAACAGGAACACTGAAGCTTTCTTT.

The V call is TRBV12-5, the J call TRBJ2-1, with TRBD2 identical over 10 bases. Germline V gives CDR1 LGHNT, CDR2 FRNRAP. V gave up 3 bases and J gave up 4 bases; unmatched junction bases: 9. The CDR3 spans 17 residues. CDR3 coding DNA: TGTGCTAGTGGTTTCGGGCTAGCGGGAGCTAGATACAATGAGCAGTTCTTC. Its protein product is CASGFGLAGARYNEQFF.